This T cell receptor beta chain derives from a study of T cell responses to AZD1222 COVID-19 vaccine. General study points: Unmutated variant regions reportedly attract nearly half of all spike-specific TCRs. Mapped onto spike, vaccine-associated CD4 TCRs spanned it and were dominant at 160-218 and 743-854. In all cases, repertoires were sampled only after the peak T cell response. Donors in the cohort were predominantly white British and more often female, and clonal diversity was possibly underestimated.

The germline gives CDR1 MNHEY, CDR2 SVGAGI. With 0 bases removed from V and 11 bases from J, the gap between germline ends came to 7 bases. This CDR3 comprises 11 residues. In regard to this clone: The antigen is not known.

Sequencing used immunoSEQ multiplex PCR; TCRdb keeps in-frame clones, though not all of them. The sample lists over 60,000 clones; about four fifths were seen once. V gene TRBV6-5 combines with J gene TRBJ1-1; D is undetermined. This TCR came from an adult in good health. Sequences were derived from peripheral blood, sampled on day 0 of MenACWY control vaccination. CDR3 DNA: TGTGCCAGCAGTTACTCGGGTTCGGCTTTCTTT. Translating gives CASSYSGSAFF.